This is a list of T cell receptor beta chains from one sample in a study of blood T cell repertoires in COVID-19. Profiling relied on immunoSEQ multiplex PCR, and the TCRdb table lists in-frame clones only, not all of them. The sample lists about 120,000 clones; 75% to 85% were seen once. The sequencing sample was made of peripheral blood. These receptors all stem from a woman older than 75 with acute or convalescent COVID-19. CDR3s include the opening cysteine and the closing phenylalanine or tryptophan. D genes are given only for firm matches. Part of the rows lack a size; the others show once, few, many or a class for expanded clones.

TGTGCCAGCAGCGCGGGACTAGCTTCCCACGAGCAGTACTTC	CASSAGLASHEQYF	TRBJ2-7	14	TRBD2	TRBV9	-
TGTGCCACCAGCCTGGAAGGGGCGGGGTGGGAGTACGAGCAGTACTTC	CATSLEGAGWEYEQYF	TRBJ2-7	16	-	TRBV15	-
TGTGCCAGCAGCTCGGGACAGGCCAGGAACACTGAAGCTTTCTTT	CASSSGQARNTEAFF	TRBJ1-1	15	TRBD1	TRBV7-2	once
TGCGCCAGCAAGCCGCCCGGCAGGGGCACAGATACGCAGTATTTT	CASKPPGRGTDTQYF	TRBJ2-3	15	-	TRBV5-1	-
TGTGCCAGCAGCTTCCATGGACAGAACACTGAAGCTTTCTTT	CASSFHGQNTEAFF	TRBJ1-1	14	-	TRBV7-2	-
TGTGCCAGCCAGGACAGGGATACGACTGAAGCTTTCTTT	CASQDRDTTEAFF	TRBJ1-1	13	TRBD1	TRBV2	-
TGTGCCATCAGTGAGTCGGGCAGTGACACCATATATTTT	CAISESGSDTIYF	TRBJ1-3	13	-	TRBV10-3	-
TGTGCTAGCAGCTCGTCGAGGAACACTGAAGCTTTCTTT	CASSSSRNTEAFF	TRBJ1-1	13	-	TRBV7-7	-
TGTGCCAGCAGCTTGTTAGCCGGGACAGGGGGTAGAGCTTTCTTT	CASSLLAGTGGRAFF	TRBJ1-1	15	TRBD1	TRBV7-8	-
TGCGCCAGCAGCCAAGACAGTGGGCGGCTTTCACCCCTCCACTTT	CASSQDSGRLSPLHF	TRBJ1-6	15	-	TRBV10-2	-
TGCAGCGTTTCAGGGCTTATTTACAATGAGCAGTTCTTC	CSVSGLIYNEQFF	TRBJ2-1	13	-	TRBV29-1	-
TGCGCCAGCAGCTCAGAGGGGGCCTATGGCTACACCTTC	CASSSEGAYGYTF	TRBJ1-2	13	TRBD1	TRBV5-1	few
TGCGCCAGCAGCCCGTGGGACGGCCAGGGGCTAGATGGCTACACCTTC	CASSPWDGQGLDGYTF	TRBJ1-2	16	-	TRBV5-1	-
TGTGCCAGCTCACCGACAGGGGATAATAGCAATCAGCCCCAGCATTTT	CASSPTGDNSNQPQHF	TRBJ1-5	16	TRBD1	TRBV18	-
TGTGCCATCAGTGAGTCTAGCGGGAGCACAGATACGCAGTATTTT	CAISESSGSTDTQYF	TRBJ2-3	15	TRBD2	TRBV10-3	-
TGTGCCAGCAGCCCCCTAGCGGGAGCTCTCTCCTACGAGCAGTACTTC	CASSPLAGALSYEQYF	TRBJ2-7	16	TRBD2	TRBV7-2	-
TGTGCCAGCTCACCTGAGGGTCACGAGCAGTACTTC	CASSPEGHEQYF	TRBJ2-7	12	-	TRBV18	-
TGTGCCAGCAGTTGGACAGGGGCAACCATGAACACTGAAGCTTTCTTT	CASSWTGATMNTEAFF	TRBJ1-1	16	TRBD1	TRBV6-2/TRBV6-3	few
TGTGCCAGCAGCGGGGCGGGACAGGACTCCTACGAGCAGTACTTC	CASSGAGQDSYEQYF	TRBJ2-7	15	TRBD1	TRBV5-8	-
TGTGCCAGTAGTGCCCTAGAGATTTCTGGAAACACCATATATTTT	CASSALEISGNTIYF	TRBJ1-3	15	-	TRBV19	-
TGTGCCAGCAGCCCTGTTGGCGAGGGAGAGACCCAGTACTTC	CASSPVGEGETQYF	TRBJ2-5	14	-	TRBV7-3	once
TGCAGCGTTGAAAAACAGGGAGCAGATACGCAGTATTTT	CSVEKQGADTQYF	TRBJ2-3	13	-	TRBV29-1	-
TGTGCCAGCAGACCAGGGGGTTATGGCTACACCTTC	CASRPGGYGYTF	TRBJ1-2	12	TRBD1	TRBV28	-
TGTGCCACCAGCAGAGTCGGCGGGAGCTCATCGAATGAGCAGTTCTTC	CATSRVGGSSSNEQFF	TRBJ2-1	16	TRBD2	TRBV15	few
TGTGCCACCAGGATTAGCGGGGGGGCGTTCAATGAGCAGTTCTTC	CATRISGGAFNEQFF	TRBJ2-1	15	TRBD2	TRBV6-5	few
TGCGCCAGCAGCTTGGGACATGACACCGGGGAGCTGTTTTTT	CASSLGHDTGELFF	TRBJ2-2	14	-	TRBV5-1	few
TGCAGCACATTCTCTAGCACAGATACGCAGTATTTT	CSTFSSTDTQYF	TRBJ2-3	12	-	TRBV29-1	-
TGCGCCAGCAGCCAAGACAGAAATGAAAAACTGTTTTTT	CASSQDRNEKLFF	TRBJ1-4	13	-	TRBV4-3	-
TGTGCCAGTACTCCGGACAGCCGAGGCTATGGCTACACCTTC	CASTPDSRGYGYTF	TRBJ1-2	14	-	TRBV19	-
TGCAGTGCTAGTAAACTAGCGGGGATCAATGAGCAGTTCTTC	CSASKLAGINEQFF	TRBJ2-1	14	TRBD2	TRBV20-1	-
TGTGCCTGGAGACCCCTCTTAGGGGATGGCTATGGCTACACCTTC	CAWRPLLGDGYGYTF	TRBJ1-2	15	-	TRBV30	-
TGTGCCAGTACTCCGACGGGAAATTCACCCCTCCACTTT	CASTPTGNSPLHF	TRBJ1-6	13	-	TRBV19	few
TGTGCCAGCAGTTTACAGGACAAGGTGGACGCCGGGGAGCTGTTTTTT	CASSLQDKVDAGELFF	TRBJ2-2	16	-	TRBV28	once
TGTGCCAGTAGGACCGGGACAGGGACCTATGGCTACACCTTC	CASRTGTGTYGYTF	TRBJ1-2	14	TRBD1	TRBV19	-
TGTGCCAGCAGTGAAGGGCGGGAGACCCAGTACTTC	CASSEGRETQYF	TRBJ2-5	12	-	TRBV2	-
TGTGCCAGCAGCTCTAGTTACCCTTCCAATGAGCAGTTCTTC	CASSSSYPSNEQFF	TRBJ2-1	14	-	TRBV7-9	-